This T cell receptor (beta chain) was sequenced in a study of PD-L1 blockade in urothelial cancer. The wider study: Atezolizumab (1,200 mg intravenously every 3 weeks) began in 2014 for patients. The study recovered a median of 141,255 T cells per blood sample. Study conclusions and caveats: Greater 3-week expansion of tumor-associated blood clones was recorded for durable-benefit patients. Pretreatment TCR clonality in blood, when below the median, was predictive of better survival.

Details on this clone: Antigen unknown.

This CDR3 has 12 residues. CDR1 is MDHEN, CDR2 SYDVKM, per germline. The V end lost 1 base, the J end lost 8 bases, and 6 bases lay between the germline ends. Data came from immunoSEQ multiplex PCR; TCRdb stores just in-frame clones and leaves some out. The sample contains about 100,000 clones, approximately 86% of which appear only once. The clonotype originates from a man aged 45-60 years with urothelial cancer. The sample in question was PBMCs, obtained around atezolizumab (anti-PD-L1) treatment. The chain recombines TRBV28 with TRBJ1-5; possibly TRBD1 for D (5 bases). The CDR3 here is CASSLSGKPQHF. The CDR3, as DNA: TGTGCCAGCAGTTTATCAGGGAAGCCCCAGCATTTT.